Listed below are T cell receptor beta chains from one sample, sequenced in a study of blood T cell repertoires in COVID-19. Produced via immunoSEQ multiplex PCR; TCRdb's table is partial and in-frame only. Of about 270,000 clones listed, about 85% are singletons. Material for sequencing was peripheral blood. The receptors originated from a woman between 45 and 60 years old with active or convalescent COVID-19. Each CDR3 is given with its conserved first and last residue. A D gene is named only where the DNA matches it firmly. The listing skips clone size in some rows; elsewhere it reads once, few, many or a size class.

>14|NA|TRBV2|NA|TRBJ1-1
CASSESRAFTEAFF
TGTGCCAGCAGTGAATCCAGGGCATTCACTGAAGCTTTCTTT
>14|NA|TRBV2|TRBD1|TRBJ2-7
CASSATGVPYEQYF
TGTGCCAGCAGTGCGACAGGGGTCCCTTACGAGCAGTACTTC
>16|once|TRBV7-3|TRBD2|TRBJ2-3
CASSPLRTSGPDTQYF
TGTGCCAGCAGCCCTCTTCGGACTAGCGGCCCGGATACGCAGTATTTT
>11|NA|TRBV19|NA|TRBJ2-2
CATATAGELFF
TGTGCCACCGCCACGGCCGGGGAGCTGTTTTTT
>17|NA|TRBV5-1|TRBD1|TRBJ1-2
CASSPRTGGEANYGYTF
TGCGCCAGCAGCCCGAGGACAGGGGGCGAAGCTAACTATGGCTACACCTTC
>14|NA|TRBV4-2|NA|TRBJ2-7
CASSQDQASYEQYF
TGTGCCAGCAGCCAAGATCAGGCGTCCTACGAGCAGTACTTC
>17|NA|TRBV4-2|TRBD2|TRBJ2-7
CASSHPPKTSYSYEQYF
TGTGCCAGCAGCCATCCCCCCAAGACTAGCTACTCCTACGAGCAGTACTTC
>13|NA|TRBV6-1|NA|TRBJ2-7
CASSDAEVYEQYF
TGTGCCAGCAGTGACGCAGAAGTCTACGAGCAGTACTTC
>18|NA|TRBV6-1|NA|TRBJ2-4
CASSEILRGLIAKNIQYF
TGTGCCAGCAGTGAAATCTTGCGGGGACTGATCGCCAAAAACATTCAGTACTTC
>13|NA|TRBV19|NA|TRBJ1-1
CASSRQENTEAFF
TGTGCCAGTAGTCGTCAGGAGAACACTGAAGCTTTCTTT
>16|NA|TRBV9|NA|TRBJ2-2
CASAKRGGANTGELFF
TGTGCCAGCGCCAAAAGAGGCGGCGCGAACACCGGGGAGCTGTTTTTT
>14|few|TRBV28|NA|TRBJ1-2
CASSLRTALYGYTF
TGTGCCAGCAGTTTAAGAACAGCCCTCTATGGCTACACCTTC
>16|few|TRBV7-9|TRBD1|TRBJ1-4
CASSLSGTGANEKLFF
TGTGCCAGCAGCTTATCCGGGACAGGAGCTAATGAAAAACTGTTTTTT
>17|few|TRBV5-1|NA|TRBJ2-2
CASSLDPFKRNTGELFF
TGCGCCAGCAGCTTGGACCCCTTCAAGCGGAACACCGGGGAGCTGTTTTTT
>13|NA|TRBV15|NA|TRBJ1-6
CATSRGGNSPLHF
TGTGCCACCAGCAGAGGAGGGAATTCACCCCTCCACTTT
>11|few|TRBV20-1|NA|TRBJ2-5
CSAIPRETQYF
TGCAGTGCTATTCCCCGGGAGACCCAGTACTTC